This TCR beta chain originates from a study of blood T cell repertoires in COVID-19. Some clones are missing from TCRdb's copy, which holds only in-frame ones; the method was immunoSEQ multiplex PCR. This sample has some 250,000 clones, with about 86% found just once. The CDR3 totals 15 residues. Germline loops: CDR1 KGHSH, CDR2 LQKENI. The germline V and J ends were trimmed by 3 bases and 2 bases, with 11 bases remaining between them. The TCR was taken from a man in his thirties or forties with active or convalescent COVID-19. Sequenced input: peripheral blood. The genes are TRBV18 and TRBJ2-1; D might be TRBD1 (6 bases). The CDR3 DNA is TGTGCCAGCTCACCGAACAGGGAAGCCTACAATGAGCAGTTCTTC. Protein: CASSPNREAYNEQFF.